Listed here are 6 T cell receptor beta chains from one sample, sequenced in a study of OX40 agonist ivuxolimab in advanced cancers. Data came from immunoSEQ multiplex PCR; TCRdb stores just in-frame clones and leaves some out. The table has over 10,000 clones, 84% seen once. This sample comprised CD4+ or CD8+ T cells sorted from blood, obtained in a trial of the OX40 agonist ivuxolimab. The source is an adult with an advanced solid tumor such as melanoma, head and neck, liver or kidney cancer.

V gene TRBV30 combines with J gene TRBJ2-2; 7 positions agree with TRBD1. This CDR3 region has 14 residues. The V and J ends lost 5 bases and 2 bases, in that order; junction bases with no gene match: 5. In germline, CDR1 is GTSNPN, CDR2 SVGIG (reference sequence). The CDR3 nucleotides are TGTGCCTGGGGGGACAGCCTTAACACCGGGGAGCTGTTTTTT. This codes for CAWGDSLNTGELFF.

On this clone: The same CDR3 can be traced to other DNA sequences in this sample. The rearrangement links TRBV19 to TRBJ2-1; D is possibly TRBD2 (5 bases). CDR1 and CDR2 from the germline V gene are LNHDA and SQIVND (reference sequence). CDR3 length: 13 amino acids. The V and J ends lost 5 bases and 6 bases respectively, with 11 bases between them. CDR3 amino acids: CASSASTRNEQFF. The CDR3 nucleotides are TGTGCCAGTAGTGCTAGCACCCGCAATGAGCAGTTCTTC.

The chain recombines TRBV5-4 with TRBJ2-5; D is undetermined. Germline V lookup: CDR1 SGHNT, CDR2 YYREEE (reference sequence). The CDR3 length is 13 residues. Trimming stripped 1 base from V and 0 bases from J, with 4 bases between. The CDR3 loop is CASSLLDQETQYF. DNA for the CDR3: TGTGCCAGCAGCTTGTTGGACCAAGAGACCCAGTACTTC.

This chain uses TRBV19 with TRBJ1-1, with D possibly matching TRBD1 (5 bases). The CDR3 sequence is 13 residues long. Germline CDR1 is LNHDA and CDR2 is SQIVND (reference sequence). The germline V and J ends were trimmed by 4 bases and 2 bases, with 8 bases remaining between them. In DNA, the CDR3 is TGTGCCAGTAGTACGGACACCAACACTGAAGCTTTCTTT. Its protein is CASSTDTNTEAFF.

This chain connects TRBV6-5 to TRBJ1-6; possibly TRBD1 for D (5 bases). Trimming stripped 4 bases from V and 10 bases from J, with 17 bases between. The germline V gene encodes CDR1 MNHEY and CDR2 SVGAGI. CDR3 length: 15 residues. Here the CDR3 reads CASSLGEGYRSPLHF. The DNA for the CDR3 is TGTGCCAGCAGTTTGGGCGAGGGGTATCGGTCACCCCTCCACTTT.

The rearrangement joins TRBV5-1 to TRBJ2-1; 8 nucleotides agree with TRBD2. V was pared by 0 bases and J by 7 bases, with 18 bases of the junction left unmatched. Per the germline V gene, CDR1 is SGHRS and CDR2 is YFSETQ. This CDR3 contains 19 residues. The CDR3 sequence is CASSLDGSSGALKWNEQFF. The CDR3 nucleotides read TGCGCCAGCAGCTTGGACGGGAGTAGCGGGGCCTTGAAGTGGAATGAGCAGTTCTTC. Supplemented by reference TRBV5-1 and TRBJ2-1, the full variable domain reads KAGVTQTPRYLIKTRGQQVTLSCSPISGHRSVSWYQQTPGQGLQFLFEYFSETQRNKGNFPGRFSGRQFSNSRSEMNVSTLELGDSALYLCASSLDGSSGALKWNEQFFGPGTRLTVL.